The 6 T cell receptor beta chains given below trace back to one sample, sequenced in a study of response to subunit inactivated influenza vaccine. Via MiXCR, TCRdb re-called the RT-PCR reads, giving one row per CDR3 protein. The sample contains some 640,000 distinct CDR3 sequences, around 13% of which appear only once. The material was PBMCs from blood, obtained approximately 15 days before vaccination. All receptors derive from a man aged 50-59 years who received an inactivated influenza vaccine.

This clonotype appeared many times. J is TRBJ2-2 and V is TRBV7-2; D gene ambiguous. The CDR3 totals 12 residues. Trimming removed 3 bases at V and 5 bases at J, with 4 bases between. Germline CDR1 reads SGHTA; CDR2 reads FQGNSA. The CDR3 loop reads CASSFETGELFF. In DNA form, the CDR3 reads TGTGCCAGCAGCTTCGAAACCGGGGAGCTGTTTTTT.

The V gene is TRBV5-5, the J gene TRBJ2-3; 14 bases line up with TRBD2. The germline V gene has CDR1 SGHKS and CDR2 YYEKEE (reference sequence). The ends lost 4 bases at V and 1 base at J; junction bases unmatched: 8. The CDR3 runs to 18 residues. CDR3 loop: CASSRGLAGALGTDTQYF. The CDR3 DNA follows: TGTGCCAGCAGCAGGGGACTAGCGGGGGCTCTCGGCACAGATACGCAGTATTTT.

This clonotype was detected a few times. The chain links TRBV4-3 to TRBJ2-4, with TRBD2 matching 8 bases. Looked up from germline, CDR1 is LGHNA and CDR2 is YSLEER. The junction had 10 bases not matched to a gene; V was cut back by 4 bases and J by 5 bases. The CDR3 sequence is 16 residues long. CDR3 loop: CASSPATSVTENIQYF. Written as DNA, the CDR3 is TGCGCCAGCAGCCCAGCGACTAGCGTCACGGAAAACATTCAGTACTTC.

This clonotype was detected a few times. This rearrangement joins TRBV6-2 or TRBV6-3 to TRBJ2-1; tentatively, D is TRBD2 (6 bases). CDR3 length: 15 residues. The germline V gene has CDR1 MNHEY and CDR2 SVGEGT. V dropped 8 bases and J dropped 0 bases, with 14 bases sitting between them. The chain's CDR3 is CASGSGLGSYNEQFF. DNA for the CDR3: TGTGCCAGCGGTAGCGGACTCGGCTCCTACAATGAGCAGTTCTTC.

In its sample, this clonotype was seen a few times. V and J are TRBV11-2 and TRBJ2-1, with TRBD2 matching 9 bases. The V and J ends lost 6 bases and 8 bases, in that order; junction bases with no gene match: 11. CDR1 SGHAT and CDR2 FQNNGV come from the germline V gene. The CDR3 loop spans 15 amino acids. The CDR3 is CASSSTSGYAHEQFF. Here the CDR3 DNA reads TGTGCCAGCAGTTCGACTAGCGGTTATGCCCATGAGCAGTTCTTC.

The chain combines TRBV6-5 with TRBJ2-7; possible D gene TRBD2, 5 bases. V was shortened by 6 bases and J by 3 bases, with 6 bases between the two germline ends. CDR1 MNHEY and CDR2 SVGAGI come from the germline V gene. CDR3 length: 11 residues. The CDR3 reads CASRAVYEQYF. The CDR3 DNA reads as TGTGCCAGCAGAGCGGTCTACGAGCAGTACTTC.